This TCR beta chain was observed in a study of cytomegalovirus exposure and HLA in healthy donors. Study-level results: The study flagged around 150 TCR beta chains as cytomegalovirus-associated. Specificity of a few CMV-associated chains for CMV antigens was verified in vitro. Usually a TCR sequence was rare, but some public TCRs were found in many donors.

Donors came from a validation cohort of 95 to 150 subjects, distinct from the first 666-subject cohort. A word on this clone: The target antigen is unknown.

Here immunoSEQ multiplex PCR was the method, and the copy in TCRdb shows in-frame clones only, minus some. Seen here are 85,000 to 95,000 clones, 96% observed once, and the top ten hold around 0.78%. Germline V lookup: CDR1 SGHRS, CDR2 YFSETQ. This CDR3 comprises 15 residues. V was clipped by 1 base and J by 9 bases, with 17 bases between them. The source is a man younger than 30 in good health and CMV-seronegative. Input material: PBMCs. This chain connects TRBV5-1 to TRBJ2-1; D remains unclear. CDR3 residues: CASSLSPLASGEQFF. The DNA of the CDR3 is TGCGCCAGCAGCTTGAGTCCGCTCGCCTCAGGTGAGCAGTTCTTC.